Following are 25 T cell receptor beta chains from one sample sequenced in a study of PD-1 blockade in classical Hodgkin lymphoma. Sample time point: cycle 4 day 1 (C4D1), after less than 7 weeks of nivolumab. Every patient relapsed after autologous stem cell transplantation, and brentuximab vedotin exposure varied. From thawed PBMCs, CD4+ T cells were purified using magnetic negative selection. Data came from immunoSEQ multiplex PCR; TCRdb stores just in-frame clones and leaves some out. Among fewer than 40,000 clones listed, about 86% were seen once. Specimen: CD4+ T cells from blood, collected before the fourth cycle of nivolumab. The source of these receptors is a human donor with classical Hodgkin lymphoma.

The V call is TRBV4-2, the J call TRBJ2-1; 13 bases are shared with TRBD2. Unmatched junction bases numbered 11, after V lost 4 bases and J lost 8 bases. This CDR3 is 17 amino acids long. The germline V gene has CDR1 LGHNA and CDR2 YNFKEQ. The CDR3 DNA reads as TGTGCCAGCAGCCCCGGGAGGACTAGCGGGGGCGGCGATGAGCAGTTCTTC. It yields the protein CASSPGRTSGGGDEQFF.

This chain links TRBV5-5 with TRBJ2-7; D ambiguous. The CDR3 consists of 14 residues. Germline CDR1 reads SGHKS; CDR2 reads YYEKEE (reference sequence). Trimming removed 0 bases from V and 2 bases from J, with 9 bases in between. The CDR3 protein is CASSLAVGTYEQYF. In DNA, the CDR3 is TGTGCCAGCAGCTTGGCCGTCGGAACCTACGAGCAGTACTTC.

This chain connects TRBV19 to TRBJ1-2; weak D call: TRBD1 (5 bases). The CDR3 is 15 residues long. Germline V gene data show CDR1 as LNHDA and CDR2 as SQIVND (reference sequence). Trimming took off 5 bases at V and 1 base at J, with 14 bases between the two ends. The CDR3 nucleotides read TGTGCCAGTAGTGCCCGGGACGGGGGTAACTATGGCTACACCTTC. Its translation: CASSARDGGNYGYTF.

The chain combines TRBV7-9 with TRBJ2-7; TRBD1 matches 8 bases. V was pared by 5 bases and J by 2 bases, with 5 bases of the junction left unmatched. This CDR3 comprises 14 residues. Germline V gene lookup returns CDR1 SEHNR and CDR2 FQNEAQ (reference sequence). The CDR3 DNA is TGTGCCAGCAGCGGACAGGGCTCCACCTACGAGCAGTACTTC. This sequence encodes CASSGQGSTYEQYF.

This clone showed up just once. The chain carries TRBV7-2 and TRBJ2-3; D unclear. The CDR3 runs to 14 residues. In germline, CDR1 is SGHTA, CDR2 FQGNSA. The ends were cut back, 1 base at V and 0 bases at J, with 5 bases in the middle. The CDR3 DNA reads TGTGCCAGCAGCTTAGGGTCCAGCACAGATACGCAGTATTTT. Translated, it gives CASSLGSSTDTQYF. The full variable domain, completed using reference TRBV7-2 and TRBJ2-3, is GAGVSQSPSNKVTEKGKDVELRCDPISGHTALYWYRQSLGQGLEFLIYFQGNSAPDKSGLPSDRFSAERTGGSVSTLTIQRTQQEDSAVYLCASSLGSSTDTQYFGPGTRLTVL.

A single count supports this clone. This chain links TRBV5-1 with TRBJ1-4, with 8 bases matching TRBD1. Germline V lookup: CDR1 SGHRS, CDR2 YFSETQ. The CDR3 has 15 amino acids. V gave up 4 bases and J gave up 1 base; unmatched junction bases: 3. The CDR3: CASSPQGVTNEKLFF. The CDR3, as DNA: TGCGCCAGCAGCCCACAGGGGGTAACTAATGAAAAACTGTTTTTT.

J is TRBJ2-2 and V is TRBV7-2; TRBD2 agrees at 8 bases. This CDR3 spans 16 amino acids. CDR1 and CDR2 from the germline V gene are SGHTA and FQGNSA. Trimming at V came to 2 bases and at J to 7 bases, leaving 9 bases not matched to a gene. The CDR3 region is CASSLRVAGSLGELFF. The CDR3 bases are TGTGCCAGCAGCTTAAGGGTAGCGGGAAGCCTCGGGGAGCTGTTTTTT.

The V gene is TRBV28, the J gene TRBJ2-3; tentatively, D is TRBD1 (5 bases). The germline V gene encodes CDR1 MDHEN and CDR2 SYDVKM. Trimming took off 2 bases at V and 5 bases at J, with 11 bases between the two ends. The CDR3 has 14 residues. In nucleotides, the CDR3 is TGTGCCAGCAGTTTAGGACAAACGGGAGATACGCAGTATTTT. This translates into CASSLGQTGDTQYF. Looking up the rest from reference TRBV28 and TRBJ2-3 gives the full variable domain: DVKVTQSSRYLVKRTGEKVFLECVQDMDHENMFWYRQDPGLGLRLIYFSYDVKMKEKGDIPEGYSVSREKKERFSLILESASTNQTSMYLCASSLGQTGDTQYFGPGTRLTVL.

This clone occurred a few times. The rearrangement uses TRBV19 and TRBJ2-7; D unresolved. Trimming took off 4 bases at V and 6 bases at J, with 16 bases between the two ends. This CDR3 spans 14 amino acids. The germline gives CDR1 LNHDA, CDR2 SQIVND (reference sequence). The CDR3 DNA reads as TGTGCCAGTAGTAGTACAACGGACCCACGCGAGCAGTACTTC. Residues: CASSSTTDPREQYF.

The V and J genes are TRBV7-2 and TRBJ2-5, with TRBD2 matching over 13 bases. The CDR3 extends over 16 amino acids. V was pared by 5 bases and J by 5 bases, with 8 bases of the junction left unmatched. CDR1 and CDR2 from the germline V gene are SGHTA and FQGNSA. The CDR3 reads CASSPATSGGAETQYF. The CDR3 nucleotides read TGTGCCAGCAGCCCCGCCACTAGCGGGGGGGCTGAGACCCAGTACTTC.

V is TRBV5-5 and J is TRBJ2-7; tentatively, D is TRBD1 (5 bases). The germline V gene has CDR1 SGHKS and CDR2 YYEKEE (reference sequence). The V end lost 4 bases, the J end lost 1 base, and 9 bases lay between the germline ends. The CDR3 extends over 13 amino acids. CDR3 protein: CASSPGMSYEQYF. In DNA, the CDR3 is TGTGCCAGCAGCCCAGGGATGTCCTACGAGCAGTACTTC.

The chain uses TRBV5-1 and TRBJ1-1; D unresolved. The CDR3 is made up of 14 amino acids. Germline V gives CDR1 SGHRS, CDR2 YFSETQ. V lost 0 bases, J lost 10 bases, and 16 bases lay in between. For the CDR3, the DNA is TGCGCCAGCAGCTTGGTAGGGCGTGGGGATGGAGCTTTCTTT. Protein sequence: CASSLVGRGDGAFF.

V and J are TRBV6-6 and TRBJ2-7, with 9 bases identical to TRBD1. This CDR3 region has 14 residues. Germline assignment: CDR1 MNHNY and CDR2 SVGAGI (reference sequence). V lost 4 bases and J lost 2; bases outside the gene matches: 3. The CDR3 nucleotides read TGTGCCAGCAGTTGGGACAGGGTGACCTACGAGCAGTACTTC. Protein: CASSWDRVTYEQYF.

The chain recombines TRBV5-1 with TRBJ1-3, with D tentatively TRBD1 (6 bases). The CDR3 covers 16 residues. The V end was cut by 4 bases, the J end by 4 bases, with 18 bases between. Germline-derived CDR1 and CDR2 are SGHRS and YFSETQ. CDR3 residues: CASSADLTGRGNTIYF. CDR3 DNA sequence: TGCGCCAGCAGCGCCGACCTCACAGGGAGGGGAAACACCATATATTTT.

The chain joins TRBV4-3 to TRBJ2-3, with 8 bases identical to TRBD2. Trimming removed 6 bases from V and 2 bases from J; junction bases left unmatched: 10. Germline CDR1 LGHNA, CDR2 YSLEER. The CDR3 is 16 amino acids. The CDR3 protein is CASSYVRGVPTDTQYF. The CDR3 nucleotides read TGCGCCAGCAGTTACGTGCGGGGGGTCCCCACAGATACGCAGTATTTT.

This clone appeared a single time. The chain carries TRBV7-2 and TRBJ2-5, with D perhaps being TRBD1 or TRBD2 (6 bases each). This CDR3 has 17 amino acids. V was cut by 3 bases and J by 7 bases, with 24 bases left in between. CDR1 is SGHTA, CDR2 FQGNSA, per germline. The CDR3 bases are TGTGCCAGCAGCTTCGGGGGCGGGGCGAGGCGGGGCGGGACCCAGTACTTC. Residues: CASSFGGGARRGGTQYF.

This sequence joins TRBV12-5 and TRBJ2-1, with D tentatively TRBD1 (6 bases). V lost 2 bases to trimming and J lost 5 bases, with 16 bases between them. Germline V gives CDR1 LGHNT, CDR2 FRNRAP. CDR3 size: 16 residues. The CDR3 nucleotides are TGTGCTAGTGGTTTGACTACAGGGCCCGCCGACAATGAGCAGTTCTTC. The encoded protein is CASGLTTGPADNEQFF.

This clone was detected once. The rearrangement uses TRBV30 and TRBJ1-1, with D uncertain. CDR3 length: 12 residues. With 3 bases removed from V and 4 bases from J, the gap between germline ends came to 9 bases. In germline, CDR1 is GTSNPN, CDR2 SVGIG (reference sequence). This CDR3 is CAWRSWRTEAFF. CDR3 nucleotides: TGTGCCTGGAGAAGTTGGCGCACTGAAGCTTTCTTT.

The CDR3 loop reads CASSPRLATGELFF. The CDR3, as DNA: TGTGCCAGTAGTCCCCGACTAGCTACCGGGGAGCTGTTTTTT. The chain combines TRBV19 with TRBJ2-2, with 7 bases that match TRBD2. CDR3 length: 14 amino acids. The trim removed 5 bases at V and 5 bases at J, leaving 5 bases unmatched. Germline loops: CDR1 LNHDA, CDR2 SQIVND (reference sequence).

The gene calls are TRBV6-5 and TRBJ2-1; D is possibly TRBD2 (5 bases). Germline V CDR1 and CDR2: MNHEY, SVGAGI. The length of the CDR3 is 14 residues. Trimming took 8 bases from V and 1 from J, leaving 12 bases between them. The CDR3 spells CASCWRNSYNEQFF. The CDR3 DNA sequence: TGTGCCAGCTGTTGGAGGAATTCCTACAATGAGCAGTTCTTC.

CDR3 in DNA: TGTGCCTGGGATACTAGCGGGGTTCAGGGTACGCAGTATTTT. Its protein product is CAWDTSGVQGTQYF. The chain couples TRBV30 to TRBJ2-3; TRBD2 matches 10 bases. V gave up 5 bases and J gave up 8 bases; unmatched junction bases: 10. Germline V gene data show CDR1 as GTSNPN and CDR2 as SVGIG (reference sequence). CDR3 length: 14 amino acids.

This clone was counted once. The V and J genes are TRBV27 and TRBJ2-1; TRBD2 matches 11 bases. CDR3 size: 16 residues. After removal of 2 bases from V and 7 bases from J, the junction contained 7 bases not matched to a gene. Germline lookup yields CDR1 MNHEY and CDR2 SMNVEV (reference sequence). This CDR3 is CASSLGLTSGVNEQFF. CDR3 DNA sequence: TGTGCCAGCAGTTTAGGTTTGACTAGCGGGGTTAATGAGCAGTTCTTC.

The rearrangement links TRBV7-8 to TRBJ2-7; TRBD1 is a possible D gene (6 bases). The ends were cut back, 0 bases at V and 0 bases at J, with 18 bases in the middle. Looked up from germline, CDR1 is SGHVS and CDR2 is FQNEAQ. The CDR3 is made up of 18 amino acids. The CDR3 coding sequence is TGTGCCAGCAGCTTAGCGGGGGAAACAGGGAGCGGCTCCTACGAGCAGTACTTC. Residues: CASSLAGETGSGSYEQYF.

The rearrangement uses TRBV13 and TRBJ1-3, with TRBD1 matching over 7 bases. Trimming took 2 bases from V and 5 from J; bases not matched to a gene: 6. The CDR3 length is 15 residues. Germline CDR1 PRHDT, CDR2 FYEKMQ (reference sequence). The CDR3 DNA follows: TGTGCCAGCAGCTTATGGGGACAGATAAGAAACACCATATATTTT. Encoded protein: CASSLWGQIRNTIYF. The complete variable domain, with remaining parts taken from reference TRBV13 and TRBJ1-3, reads AAGVIQSPRHLIKEKRETATLKCYPIPRHDTVYWYQQGPGQDPQFLISFYEKMQSDKGSIPDRFSAQQFSDYHSELNMSSLELGDSALYFCASSLWGQIRNTIYFGEGSWLTVV.

This clone showed up just once. The CDR3 loop reads CASSVQGNENSPLHF. The DNA of the CDR3 is TGTGCCAGTAGCGTACAGGGAAATGAGAATTCACCCCTCCACTTT. The chain carries TRBV19 and TRBJ1-6; a weak D match, TRBD1 (6 bases). V lost 6 bases, J lost 7 bases, and 16 bases lay in between. CDR1 is LNHDA, CDR2 SQIVND, per germline (reference sequence). This CDR3 is 15 amino acids long.